A single sample is the source of the 5 T cell receptor beta chains below, sequenced in a study of response to subunit inactivated influenza vaccine. A single record per CDR3 protein comes from TCRdb applying MiXCR to the RT-PCR reads. The sample includes hundreds of thousands of distinct CDR3 sequences, 12% of them seen just once. Specimen: PBMCs from blood, collected on the day of vaccination. These receptors were obtained from a man in his forties or fifties who received an inactivated influenza vaccine.

This clonotype was counted only a few times. V and J are TRBV5-1 and TRBJ2-7; TRBD1 agrees at 8 bases. This CDR3 is 15 amino acids long. With 0 bases clipped from V and 5 bases from J, the junction kept 7 bases outside the gene matches. The germline CDR1 and CDR2 sequences are SGHRS and YFSETQ. The CDR3 DNA sequence: TGCGCCAGCAGCTTGGCTCAGGGGGCTTACCACGAGCAGTACTTC. Translation: CASSLAQGAYHEQYF. Looking up the rest from reference TRBV5-1 and TRBJ2-7 gives the full variable domain: KAGVTQTPRYLIKTRGQQVTLSCSPISGHRSVSWYQQTPGQGLQFLFEYFSETQRNKGNFPGRFSGRQFSNSRSEMNVSTLELGDSALYLCASSLAQGAYHEQYFGPGTRLTVT.

The chain links TRBV9 to TRBJ2-5; 8 bases map to TRBD1. V lost 3 bases to trimming and J lost 3 bases; unmatched junction nucleotides: 7. The germline V gene encodes CDR1 SGDLS and CDR2 YYNGEE. This CDR3 has 15 amino acids. The CDR3 region has the DNA TGTGCCAGCAGCGCAGGACAGGGAAGGGAAGAGACCCAGTACTTC. This encodes CASSAGQGREETQYF.

This clonotype has a single count. This sequence joins TRBV29-1 and TRBJ2-1; a possible D gene is TRBD1 (5 bases). Trimming removed 6 bases at V and 10 bases at J, with 13 bases between. This CDR3 region has 11 residues. Germline V CDR1 and CDR2: SQVTM, ANQGSEA. As DNA, the CDR3 is TGCAGCGTACGAAGGGGTGGCGAGCAGTTCTTC. Translated, it gives CSVRRGGEQFF.

This clonotype has only a few counts. The chain has TRBV20-1 and TRBJ1-1, with D maybe TRBD1 (5 bases). CDR1 DFQATT and CDR2 SNEGSKA come from the germline V gene (reference sequence). Trimming left V 5 bases short and J 2 bases short, with 12 bases between. The CDR3 has 13 amino acids. Here the CDR3 DNA reads TGCAGTGCTGGGGGACTGCTCAACACTGAAGCTTTCTTT. Encoded protein: CSAGGLLNTEAFF.

This clonotype was detected only a few times. The chain combines TRBV10-3 with TRBJ2-7; 9 positions match TRBD2. J lost 3 bases, V lost 6 bases, and 6 bases had no gene match. This CDR3 has 14 amino acids. Germline V CDR1 and CDR2: ENHRY, SYGVKD. DNA for the CDR3: TGTGCCATCAGATCCGGTAGCGGGAGCTACGAGCAGTACTTC. Translation gives CAIRSGSGSYEQYF.